This note documents a single T cell receptor beta chain sequence. The V end lost 5 bases, the J end lost 3 bases, and 12 bases lay between the germline ends. The CDR3 contains 14 residues. Germline V lookup: CDR1 SEHNR, CDR2 FQNEAQ (reference sequence). These data come from a study of response to subunit inactivated influenza vaccine. TCRdb re-derived calls from the RT-PCR reads in MiXCR, one entry per CDR3 protein. The profile shows about 570,000 distinct CDR3 sequences, about 11% of them singletons. These same data were also listed under a study on T cells expressing NK-cell markers. As that study records: The authors made TCR beta cDNA libraries by 5'RACE template switching. This switching added a universal primer site and UMIs. The TCR beta repertoires originated in sorted CD3+CD56+NKG2C+, CD3+CD56+NKG2C- and CD3+CD56-NKG2C+ T cells.

The receptor was isolated from a man aged 50-60 years who received an inactivated influenza vaccine. Here the sequenced sample was PBMCs from blood, taken on the day of vaccination. This sequence joins TRBV7-9 and TRBJ2-3; D is perhaps TRBD1 or TRBD2 (5 bases each). DNA for the CDR3: TGTGCCAGCAGCCAGGGACGCCGAACAGATACGCAGTATTTT. Translation: CASSQGRRTDTQYF. Full variable domain (rest looked up from reference TRBV7-9 and TRBJ2-3): DTGVSQNPRHKITKRGQNVTFRCDPISEHNRLYWYRQTLGQGPEFLTYFQNEAQLEKSRLLSDRFSAERPKGSFSTLEIQRTEQGDSAMYLCASSQGRRTDTQYFGPGTRLTVL.